These T cell receptor beta chains were read from a single sample in a study of control samples from healthy donors and cancer patients. The assay was immunoSEQ multiplex PCR, and TCRdb's table has in-frame clones only and misses some. This sample has about 110,000 clones, with approximately 88% found just once. Sequencing was done on a sample of PBMCs. The receptors were gathered from a woman aged 55-69 years with lung cancer. Both conserved end residues are part of each CDR3. D genes are given only for firm matches. Not every row has a clone size; where given, it reads once, few, many or a size class.

V gene	CDR3 length	J gene	D gene	clone size	CDR3 protein	CDR3 DNA
TRBV12-3/TRBV12-4	13	TRBJ1-5	TRBD1	-	CASSTGGGQPQHF	TGTGCCAGCTCGACAGGGGGCGGGCAGCCCCAGCATTTT
TRBV7-9	13	TRBJ1-1	-	medium-sized	CATLRLLNTEAFF	TGTGCCACCCTAAGACTCCTGAACACTGAAGCTTTCTTT
TRBV10-3	18	TRBJ1-6	-	-	CAISDGGVGGQVNSPLHF	TGTGCCATCAGTGATGGTGGGGTGGGGGGACAAGTTAATTCACCCCTCCACTTT
TRBV5-1	13	TRBJ1-1	-	-	CASSLVGATEAFF	TGCGCCAGCAGCTTGGTGGGGGCCACTGAAGCTTTCTTT
TRBV5-5	17	TRBJ1-3	-	once	CASSLDLWDAAGNTIYF	TGTGCCAGCAGCTTGGATCTTTGGGACGCCGCTGGAAACACCATATATTTT
TRBV6-2/TRBV6-3	15	TRBJ1-1	-	-	CASSTSQSRSTEAFF	TGTGCCAGCAGTACCAGTCAGTCCCGAAGCACTGAAGCTTTCTTT
TRBV3-1/TRBV3-2	15	TRBJ1-1	-	-	CASSQDSRPLTEAFF	TGTGCCAGCAGCCAAGATTCCCGGCCCTTGACTGAAGCTTTCTTT
TRBV6-1	16	TRBJ1-3	TRBD1	once	CASSGDRASSGNTIYF	TGTGCCAGCAGTGGGGACAGGGCCTCCTCTGGAAACACCATATATTTT
TRBV7-3	16	TRBJ2-5	TRBD2	-	CASSLGLAGGQETQYF	TGTGCCAGCAGCCTGGGACTAGCGGGAGGGCAAGAGACCCAGTACTTC
TRBV11-2	16	TRBJ1-2	-	-	CASSLDGVHISYGYTF	TGTGCCAGCAGCTTAGATGGGGTCCATATCAGTTATGGCTACACCTTC
TRBV6-1	17	TRBJ1-5	TRBD1	-	CASSEALDRDSNQPQHF	TGTGCCAGCAGTGAAGCCTTGGACAGGGATAGCAATCAGCCCCAGCATTTT
TRBV24-1	16	TRBJ1-2	TRBD1	-	CATSDSRQGANYGYTF	TGTGCCACCAGTGATTCGAGACAGGGGGCTAACTATGGCTACACCTTC
TRBV13	13	TRBJ1-2	-	-	CASSFSGDYGYTF	TGTGCCAGCAGCTTCTCAGGGGACTATGGCTACACCTTC
TRBV19	15	TRBJ2-1	-	-	CASSLTDYFYNEQFF	TGTGCCAGCTCTCTGACAGATTATTTCTACAATGAGCAGTTCTTC
TRBV7-6	15	TRBJ2-3	TRBD2	-	CASSALAGVTDTQYF	TGTGCCAGCAGCGCCCTAGCGGGAGTAACAGATACGCAGTATTTT
TRBV12-5	12	TRBJ1-1	-	-	CASGATNTEAFF	TGTGCTAGTGGGGCGACCAACACTGAAGCTTTCTTT
TRBV5-1	15	TRBJ1-1	-	-	CASSFTSKYNTEAFF	TGCGCCAGCAGCTTTACGTCAAAGTATAACACTGAAGCTTTCTTT
TRBV6-5	12	TRBJ1-1	-	once	CASGPVDSRAFF	TGTGCCAGTGGTCCGGTGGATTCAAGGGCTTTCTTT
TRBV10-3	14	TRBJ1-1	-	-	CAISESRGVTEAFF	TGTGCCATCAGTGAGTCAAGAGGGGTTACTGAAGCTTTCTTT
TRBV6-5	13	TRBJ1-2	TRBD1	-	CASSQGGQDGYTF	TGTGCCAGCAGTCAGGGGGGTCAGGATGGCTACACCTTC
TRBV7-9	12	TRBJ1-5	-	-	CASSLENQPQHF	TGTGCCAGCAGCTTAGAAAATCAGCCCCAGCATTTT
TRBV10-2	16	TRBJ2-2	-	-	CASSDGDSLGTGELFF	TGCGCCAGCAGTGACGGGGACTCCCTGGGGACCGGGGAGCTGTTTTTT
TRBV5-1	13	TRBJ1-2	TRBD1	-	CASSTGNVDGYTF	TGCGCCAGCTCGACAGGGAACGTTGATGGCTACACCTTC
TRBV19	16	TRBJ1-1	TRBD1	-	CASTPRGRGMNTEAFF	TGTGCCAGTACCCCCAGGGGGCGGGGGATGAACACTGAAGCTTTCTTT
TRBV28	12	TRBJ1-1	-	-	CASSFYQNEAFF	TGTGCCAGCAGTTTTTATCAGAATGAAGCTTTCTTT
TRBV18	15	TRBJ1-1	-	-	CASSPPTATNTEAFF	TGTGCCAGCTCACCACCGACAGCAACGAACACTGAAGCTTTCTTT
TRBV11-2	14	TRBJ1-2	TRBD1	once	CASSVGQANYGYTF	TGTGCCAGCAGCGTTGGACAGGCGAACTATGGCTACACCTTC
TRBV21-1	11	TRBJ1-6	-	-	CANNPYRALHF	TGTGCCAATAACCCTTATCGGGCCCTCCACTTT
TRBV6-1	15	TRBJ1-2	TRBD1	-	CASSDQTGELAGYTF	TGTGCCAGCAGTGATCAGACAGGGGAACTAGCTGGCTACACCTTC
TRBV7-2	14	TRBJ1-1	-	-	CASSLGGLDTEAFF	TGTGCCAGCAGCTTAGGGGGCCTGGACACTGAAGCTTTCTTT
TRBV30	14	TRBJ1-1	TRBD1	-	CAWSVSGTVTEAFF	TGTGCCTGGAGTGTCTCAGGGACAGTCACTGAAGCTTTCTTT
TRBV29-1	13	TRBJ1-1	TRBD1	-	CSVGPGTGKEAFF	TGCAGCGTTGGTCCCGGGACAGGGAAAGAAGCTTTCTTT
TRBV2	14	TRBJ2-7	-	-	CASSGGTPLYEQYF	TGTGCCAGCAGTGGCGGGACCCCGCTTTACGAGCAGTACTTC
TRBV6-6	15	TRBJ2-1	TRBD1	-	CASSSGTARYNEQFF	TGTGCCAGCAGTTCCGGGACAGCGAGATACAATGAGCAGTTCTTC
TRBV18	13	TRBJ1-2	-	few	CASSPDKRYGYTF	TGTGCCAGCTCACCGGACAAGCGTTATGGCTACACCTTC
TRBV7-2	14	TRBJ2-1	TRBD2	-	CASSPRGGIGEQFF	TGTGCCAGCAGCCCGCGGGGGGGCATCGGTGAGCAGTTCTTC
TRBV12-3/TRBV12-4	13	TRBJ2-1	TRBD1	-	CASSLTGGVDQFF	TGTGCCAGCAGTTTAACAGGGGGAGTTGACCAGTTCTTC
TRBV5-1	14	TRBJ2-7	-	-	CASSLEEGSYEQYF	TGCGCCAGCAGCTTAGAAGAGGGTTCCTACGAGCAGTACTTC
TRBV5-1	13	TRBJ1-4	-	-	CASSWRVNEKLFF	TGCGCCAGCAGCTGGAGGGTTAATGAAAAACTGTTTTTT
TRBV5-1	16	TRBJ2-2	TRBD2	-	CASSSTSGRHTGELFF	TGCGCCAGCAGCTCCACTAGCGGGAGACACACCGGGGAGCTGTTTTTT
TRBV15	14	TRBJ2-7	-	-	CATSQGRSSYEQYF	TGTGCCACCAGCCAAGGGAGGAGCTCCTACGAGCAGTACTTC
TRBV7-8	16	TRBJ2-5	TRBD1	once	CASSRGQGVTQETQYF	TGTGCCAGCAGCCGGGGACAGGGGGTAACCCAAGAGACCCAGTACTTC
TRBV7-2	14	TRBJ2-3	-	-	CASSSPMATDTQYF	TGTGCCAGCAGCTCGCCCATGGCCACAGATACGCAGTATTTT